This entry concerns a single TCR beta chain. There is no known antigen for this receptor. One base away there is no much larger clone; base qualities are not given. CDR1 and CDR2 are drawn from the germline V gene: SGHTA, FQGNSA. The junction shows trimming of 8 bases on V and 7 bases on J, plus 15 bases between the germline ends. Including the terminal cysteine and phenylalanine, the CDR3 comprises 14 residues. Just CDR3 DNA is preserved here, 42 bases in frame from base 1. TCRdb shows the sequencer as Illumina HiSeq 1500. The public reads were quality trimmed at Q25 with fastp and then assembled into clones with MiXCR by TCRdb, keeping productive beta chains. Rows merge per CDR3 protein into single entries with the most common DNA and genes. This sample holds approximately 750,000 distinct CDR3 sequences; less than 40% were observed only once. The ten largest clones take up roughly 2.9% of the sample.

The data stem from a study of T cell repertoires in cytomegalovirus infection (dated by TCRdb to between 2019 and 2020). For the study in its entirety: Donor HLA type was relevant to the analysis, as public TCR beta signatures indicated carriage of CMV infection together with the matching HLA type. Study-wide conclusions, independent of this receptor: In both this cohort and an independent approximately 350-donor cohort, the cumulative frequency of public TCR beta family members distinguished carriers of CMV infection plus the relevant HLA type. The ex vivo response was dominated by HLA-C-restricted CMV-specific TCR beta clonotypes, which also provided the single most frequent clonotype in two of eight donors.

Sequenced: PBMCs. The rearrangement joined TRBV7-2 to TRBJ1-6; the D segment could be TRBD1, given 6 matching bases. The TCR comes from a human donor in good health (CMV status not recorded). Some clones in this sample may be carry-over from other donors' samples. This receptor has the CDR3 CASGRDTSNSPLHF. At the DNA level, the sequence is TGTGCCAGCGGCCGGGACACATCGAATTCACCCCTCCACTTT.